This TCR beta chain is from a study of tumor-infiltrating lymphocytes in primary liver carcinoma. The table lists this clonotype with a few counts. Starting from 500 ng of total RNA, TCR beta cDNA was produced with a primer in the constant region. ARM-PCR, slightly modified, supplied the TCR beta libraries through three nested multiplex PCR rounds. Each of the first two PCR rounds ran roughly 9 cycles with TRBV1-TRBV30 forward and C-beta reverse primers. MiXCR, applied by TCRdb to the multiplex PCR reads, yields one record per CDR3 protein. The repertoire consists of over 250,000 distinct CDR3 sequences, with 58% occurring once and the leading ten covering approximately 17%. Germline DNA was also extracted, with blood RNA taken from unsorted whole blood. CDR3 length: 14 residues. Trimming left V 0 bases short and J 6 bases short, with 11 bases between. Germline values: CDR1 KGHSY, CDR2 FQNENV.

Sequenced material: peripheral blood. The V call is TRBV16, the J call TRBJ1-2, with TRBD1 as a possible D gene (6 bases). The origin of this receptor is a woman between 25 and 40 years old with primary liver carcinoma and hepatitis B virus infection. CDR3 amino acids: CASSQSAWTDGYTF. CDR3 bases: TGTGCCAGCAGCCAATCGGCTTGGACAGATGGCTACACCTTC. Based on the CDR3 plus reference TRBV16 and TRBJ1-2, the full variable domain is GEEVAQTPKHLVRGEGQKAKLYCAPIKGHSYVFWYQQVLKNEFKFLISFQNENVFDETGMPKERFSAKCLPNSPCSLEIQATKLEDSAVYFCASSQSAWTDGYTFGSGTRLTVV.